The 27 T cell receptor beta chains reported below all come from one sample, sequenced in a study of human T cells and chemical hapten exposure. TCRdb re-derived calls from the RACE reads in MiXCR, one entry per CDR3 protein. The top ten hold approximately 1.7% of the sample, which has about 50,000 distinct CDR3 sequences, more than 9% seen once. This sample's time point: patch test 2, 6 weeks after DPC sensitization. Treatment specified: therapeutic diphenylcyclopropenone sensitization with weekly scalp DPC. This material consisted of whole blood, taken in connection with sensitization to the hapten diphenylcyclopropenone (DPC). The receptors here all came from a woman aged 45 to 65 with alopecia areata. Some clones in this sample may be carry-over from other donors' samples.

This chain's CDR3 is CASRTGASGANVLTF. In nucleotides, the CDR3 is TGTGCCAGCAGGACAGGGGCCTCTGGGGCCAACGTCCTGACTTTC. The chain recombines TRBV6-1 with TRBJ2-6; 8 bases map to TRBD1. Looked up from germline, CDR1 is MNHNS and CDR2 is SASEGT. The ends lost 6 bases at V and 0 bases at J; junction bases unmatched: 1. The CDR3 loop spans 15 amino acids.

This clonotype was observed a handful of times. CDR3 nucleotide sequence: TGTGCCAGGGGGGACCACGAGACCCAGTACTTC. This encodes CARGDHETQYF. The chain combines TRBV21-1 with TRBJ2-5; TRBD1 is taken as the D call from the table, unchecked against the DNA. TRBV21-1 is described as a pseudogene. This CDR3 spans 11 amino acids.

The V gene is TRBV4-3, the J gene TRBJ1-3; no definite D call. The V end lost 1 base, the J end lost 0 bases, and 7 bases lay between the germline ends. CDR1 and CDR2 (germline): LGHNA, YSLEER. This CDR3 is 15 amino acids long. The DNA for the CDR3 is TGCGCCAGCAGCCAAGTTCTCGACTCTGGAAACACCATATATTTT. Translated, it gives CASSQVLDSGNTIYF.

V is TRBV3-1 and J is TRBJ2-3, with D unclear. There are 15 residues in the CDR3. Trimming shortened V by 1 base and J by 3 bases, and 11 bases separated the two germline ends. In germline, CDR1 is LGHDT, CDR2 YNNKEL (reference sequence). This chain's CDR3 is CASSQGSVKTDTQYF. The CDR3 DNA reads TGTGCCAGCAGCCAAGGTTCGGTCAAGACAGATACGCAGTATTTT.

This clonotype was counted at least ten times. V gene TRBV5-1 combines with J gene TRBJ1-5; D ambiguous. V lost 2 bases, J lost 7 bases, and 16 bases lay in between. CDR3 size: 15 residues. CDR1 and CDR2 (germline): SGHRS, YFSETQ. This CDR3 reads CASSLSSGDYQPQHF. The CDR3 DNA is TGCGCCAGCAGCTTAAGTTCCGGGGATTACCAGCCCCAGCATTTT.

This clonotype came up many times. The chain has TRBV7-9 and TRBJ1-2; no reliable D call. CDR1 and CDR2 from the germline V gene are SEHNR and FQNEAQ (reference sequence). The ends were cut back, 7 bases at V and 1 base at J, with 13 bases in the middle. The CDR3 is 14 residues long. The CDR3 loop is CASTPGPDNYGYTF. CDR3 in DNA: TGTGCCAGCACCCCCGGACCGGATAACTATGGCTACACCTTC.

This chain joins TRBV2 and TRBJ1-5; TRBD1 matches at 9 bases. Germline V gene lookup returns CDR1 SNHLY and CDR2 FYNNEI. V shed 8 bases and J 6 bases; nucleotides not matched to a gene: 11. The CDR3 totals 15 residues. CDR3 in DNA: TGTGCCAGCCAAAGAGACAGGGGGAGATTTCAGCCCCAGCATTTT. Its protein product is CASQRDRGRFQPQHF. The variable domain in full, with the rest retrieved from reference TRBV2 and TRBJ1-5, is EPEVTQTPSHQVTQMGQEVILRCVPISNHLYFYWYRQILGQKVEFLVSFYNNEISEKSEIFDDQFSVERPDGSNFTLKIRSTKLEDSAMYFCASQRDRGRFQPQHFGDGTRLSIL.

This clonotype was seen ten or more times. The chain couples TRBV20-1 to TRBJ2-7, with D maybe TRBD1 (6 bases). The CDR3 runs 13 residues. The V end was cut by 0 bases, the J end by 7 bases, with 13 bases between. CDR1 is DFQATT, CDR2 SNEGSKA, per germline (reference sequence). The CDR3 protein is CSARDTGYGEQYF. In nucleotides, the CDR3 is TGCAGTGCTAGAGATACAGGGTACGGAGAGCAGTACTTC.

Comments on this clonotype: Being one base from a much bigger clone, this may be a read error. This chain connects TRBV25-1 to TRBJ2-2; 9 bases are shared with TRBD1. Germline V CDR1 and CDR2: MGHDK, SYGVNS. After removal of 7 bases from V and 3 bases from J, the junction contained 3 bases not matched to a gene. The CDR3 totals 14 residues. In nucleotides, the CDR3 is TGTGCCAGCACCAGGGACAGGGACACCGGGGAGCTGTTTTTT. Its translation: CASTRDRDTGELFF.

The chain has TRBV6-2 or TRBV6-3 and TRBJ2-7; D gene uncertain. With 7 bases removed from V and 1 base from J, the gap between germline ends came to 20 bases. This CDR3 is 16 amino acids long. CDR1 is MNHEY and CDR2 is SVGEGT in the germline V gene. CDR3 sequence (DNA): TGTGCCAGCAAAACTACCGTCGGCAGTTCTTCCTACGAGCAGTACTTC. Translation gives CASKTTVGSSSYEQYF.

The J gene is TRBJ1-5, the V gene TRBV4-1, with D perhaps TRBD1 (6 bases). The V gene's germline CDR1 is MGHRA and CDR2 YSYEKL. V was clipped by 4 bases and J by 7 bases, with 11 bases between them. The CDR3 totals 13 residues. The CDR3 is CASSLGDTQPQHF. The CDR3 nucleotides are TGCGCCAGCAGCCTAGGGGACACCCAGCCCCAGCATTTT.

The chain uses TRBV5-4 and TRBJ1-2, with 10 bases aligning to TRBD1. The CDR3 runs 13 residues. The V segment lost 5 bases and the J segment 6 bases; nucleotides outside the gene matches: 4. Germline V CDR1 and CDR2: SGHNT, YYREEE (reference sequence). The CDR3 DNA reads TGTGCCAGCAGGCGACAGGGGGCGGATGGCTACACCTTC. This sequence encodes CASRRQGADGYTF.

This clonotype was counted at least ten times. The chain employs TRBV12-3 or TRBV12-4 and TRBJ2-5, with 7 positions matching TRBD1. CDR3 size: 14 residues. Trimming removed 3 bases from V and 2 bases from J; junction bases left unmatched: 3. The CDR3 sequence is CASSLGDRQETQYF. Written as DNA, the CDR3 is TGTGCCAGCAGTTTGGGGGACAGACAAGAGACCCAGTACTTC.

This chain links TRBV29-1 with TRBJ2-2, with 7 positions matching TRBD1. Trimming at V came to 4 bases and at J to 3 bases, leaving 11 bases not matched to a gene. From germline, CDR1 is SQVTM and CDR2 ANQGSEA. This CDR3 contains 16 residues. The DNA of the CDR3 is TGCAGCGTTGGAGGGGGCAACTCCCTCGACACCGGGGAGCTGTTTTTT. This translates into CSVGGGNSLDTGELFF.

V usage is TRBV11-1 and J usage is TRBJ2-7, with D hard to call. Germline lookup yields CDR1 SGHAT and CDR2 FQDESV (reference sequence). CDR3 length: 15 amino acids. Deletions cut 5 bases from V and 3 bases from J, with 17 bases between. This CDR3 reads CASSARVTGNYEQYF. The CDR3, as DNA: TGTGCCAGCAGCGCTCGGGTGACTGGTAACTACGAGCAGTACTTC.

There are many counts of this clonotype. This chain uses TRBV28 with TRBJ1-6; tentatively, D is TRBD1 (6 bases). V gave up 3 bases and J gave up 8 bases, with 14 bases separating them. The CDR3 covers 15 residues. Germline V gives CDR1 MDHEN, CDR2 SYDVKM. CDR3 sequence (DNA): TGTGCCAGCAGTTTTTATGCAGGGGTCGATTCACCCCTCCACTTT. Amino acids: CASSFYAGVDSPLHF.

V usage is TRBV4-3 and J usage is TRBJ2-3, with D uncertain. This CDR3 has 13 amino acids. In germline, CDR1 is LGHNA, CDR2 YSLEER. V was trimmed by 0 bases and J by 8 bases, leaving 9 bases between them. The DNA of the CDR3 is TGCGCCAGCAGCCAAGATCTCTCGGGTACGCAGTATTTT. It yields the protein CASSQDLSGTQYF.

The chain links TRBV6-7 to TRBJ2-5; tentatively, D is TRBD2 (5 bases). TRBV6-7 qualifies as an ORF whose function is uncertain. The CDR3 runs 16 residues. V was cut by 4 bases and J by 5 bases, with 20 bases left in between. The CDR3 bases are TGTGCCAGCAGTTTACTCGCGGGCCTCGCTCCGGAGACCCAGTACTTC. It codes for CASSLLAGLAPETQYF.

The chain is built from TRBV18 and TRBJ2-5, with D unclear. This CDR3 spans 14 amino acids. Trimming took off 3 bases at V and 5 bases at J, with 13 bases between the two ends. CDR1 is KGHSH and CDR2 is LQKENI in the germline V gene. Here the CDR3 DNA reads TGTGCCAGCTCACCTTTTTCAGGCTTGGAGACCCAGTACTTC. It yields the protein CASSPFSGLETQYF.

This clonotype was counted at least ten times. The CDR3 region is CASSNLANTQYF. CDR3 bases: TGTGCCAGCAGTAACCTGGCAAATACGCAGTATTTT. The V and J genes are TRBV12-3 or TRBV12-4 and TRBJ2-3; D ambiguous. Trimming stripped 5 bases from V and 7 bases from J, with 10 bases between. CDR3 length: 12 amino acids.

This clonotype was seen more than once but under ten times. The gene calls are TRBV5-1 and TRBJ2-5; D is uncertain. Trimming removed 0 bases at V and 2 bases at J, with 8 bases between. The CDR3 extends over 14 amino acids. Germline CDR1 and CDR2: SGHRS and YFSETQ. CDR3 sequence: CASSLAPDQETQYF. CDR3 sequence (DNA): TGCGCCAGCAGCTTGGCCCCAGATCAAGAGACCCAGTACTTC.

This chain links TRBV29-1 with TRBJ2-5; D not resolved. Trimming removed 4 bases from V and 7 bases from J, with 13 bases in between. Germline V gene data show CDR1 as SQVTM and CDR2 as ANQGSEA. CDR3 length equals 12 residues. CDR3 amino acids: CSVVHAGGTQYF. Written as DNA, the CDR3 is TGCAGCGTTGTACACGCTGGCGGGACCCAGTACTTC.

The sample holds many counts of this clonotype. The chain employs TRBV28 and TRBJ1-1; 11 positions agree with TRBD1. The V gene's germline CDR1 is MDHEN and CDR2 SYDVKM. The V segment lost 6 bases and the J segment 1 base; nucleotides outside the gene matches: 7. CDR3 length equals 16 residues. The CDR3 is CASRGQGGLPNTEAFF. The CDR3 nucleotides read TGTGCCAGCAGGGGACAGGGGGGACTGCCGAACACTGAAGCTTTCTTT.

There are a few counts of this clonotype. The rearrangement joins TRBV12-3 or TRBV12-4 to TRBJ2-5, with 9 nucleotides matching TRBD1. The CDR3 runs 14 residues. J gave up 5 bases and V 6 bases, and 7 bases lay outside the gene matches. As DNA, the CDR3 is TGTGCCAGCAGCGAGGGACAGGGTGACGAGACCCAGTACTTC. It encodes CASSEGQGDETQYF.

This clonotype has only a few counts. V gene TRBV7-9 combines with J gene TRBJ2-2; D call uncertain. Germline values: CDR1 SEHNR, CDR2 FQNEAQ (reference sequence). This CDR3 is 14 amino acids long. V lost 9 bases to trimming and J lost 1 base, with 12 bases between them. The CDR3: CASSIDLNTGELFF. CDR3 DNA sequence: TGTGCCAGTAGCATCGACCTGAACACCGGGGAGCTGTTTTTT.

This clonotype was seen ten or more times. The chain carries TRBV28 and TRBJ2-1, with 8 nucleotides matching TRBD2. Germline V CDR1 and CDR2: MDHEN, SYDVKM. J lost 2 bases, V lost 4 bases, and 7 bases had no gene match. This CDR3 is 16 amino acids long. The DNA of the CDR3 is TGTGCCAGCAGTTCCAACATAGCGGGAACCTACAATGAGCAGTTCTTC. Translation gives CASSSNIAGTYNEQFF.

This chain connects TRBV24-1 to TRBJ2-3; TRBD1 matches at 8 bases. V gave up 9 bases and J gave up 3 bases; unmatched junction bases: 10. Germline CDR1 reads KGHDR; CDR2 reads SFDVKD. The CDR3 contains 15 residues. The CDR3 DNA follows: TGTGCCACCGGTAGCAGGACAGGGAGGACAGATACGCAGTATTTT. It encodes CATGSRTGRTDTQYF.